These T cell receptor beta chains were read from a single sample in a study of shared clonotypes between healthy human individuals. Here immunoSEQ multiplex PCR was the method, and the copy in TCRdb shows in-frame clones only, minus some. This table holds fewer than 800,000 clones, just over 90% found once. Sample: naive CD8+ T cells sorted from blood. These receptors came from a man aged 25-45 years in good health. Each CDR3 is given with its conserved first and last residue. D genes are given only for firm matches. Size values are once, few and many counts, or a class for expanded clones, and some rows have none.

clone size: NA; J gene: TRBJ1-5; D gene: TRBD1; V gene: TRBV6-5; CDR3 protein: CASSGQGDQPQHF; CDR3 DNA: TGTGCCAGCAGTGGACAGGGGGATCAGCCCCAGCATTTT
clone size: NA; J gene: TRBJ2-7; D gene: TRBD1; V gene: TRBV27; CDR3 protein: CASSFGQGPYEQYF; CDR3 DNA: TGTGCCAGCAGTTTTGGACAGGGCCCCTACGAGCAGTACTTC
clone size: NA; J gene: TRBJ2-7; D gene: NA; V gene: TRBV15; CDR3 protein: CATSGSGSLYSYEQYF; CDR3 DNA: TGTGCCACCAGCGGATCAGGGTCCCTATATTCCTACGAGCAGTACTTC
clone size: NA; J gene: TRBJ2-5; D gene: NA; V gene: TRBV6-1; CDR3 protein: CASSDFGGPETQYF; CDR3 DNA: TGTGCCAGCAGTGATTTCGGGGGGCCGGAGACCCAGTACTTC
clone size: NA; J gene: TRBJ2-3; D gene: NA; V gene: TRBV19; CDR3 protein: CASSIEAGDTQYF; CDR3 DNA: TGTGCCAGTAGTATAGAGGCGGGAGATACGCAGTATTTT
clone size: NA; J gene: TRBJ2-3; D gene: TRBD2; V gene: TRBV7-9; CDR3 protein: CASSPPNKLAGVFTQYF; CDR3 DNA: TGTGCCAGCAGCCCACCGAATAAACTAGCGGGAGTTTTTACGCAGTATTTT
clone size: once; J gene: TRBJ1-1; D gene: NA; V gene: TRBV19; CDR3 protein: CASSIRGVSPEAFF; CDR3 DNA: TGTGCCAGTAGTATCCGGGGCGTGAGCCCTGAAGCTTTCTTT
clone size: once; J gene: TRBJ1-1; D gene: NA; V gene: TRBV7-9; CDR3 protein: CASSLASTGSTEAFF; CDR3 DNA: TGTGCCAGCAGCTTAGCGAGCACAGGCTCAACTGAAGCTTTCTTT
clone size: few; J gene: TRBJ2-7; D gene: TRBD2; V gene: TRBV7-6; CDR3 protein: CASSPKAGGYEQYF; CDR3 DNA: TGTGCCAGCAGCCCCAAAGCGGGAGGTTACGAGCAGTACTTC
clone size: NA; J gene: TRBJ2-4; D gene: NA; V gene: TRBV7-9; CDR3 protein: CASKGARGSGEAKNIQYF; CDR3 DNA: TGTGCCAGCAAGGGCGCTCGGGGGAGCGGAGAAGCCAAAAACATTCAGTACTTC
clone size: NA; J gene: TRBJ2-5; D gene: NA; V gene: TRBV29-1; CDR3 protein: CSVDEGIQETQYF; CDR3 DNA: TGCAGCGTTGACGAGGGAATCCAAGAGACCCAGTACTTC
clone size: NA; J gene: TRBJ2-7; D gene: NA; V gene: TRBV9; CDR3 protein: CASSVDDSYEQYF; CDR3 DNA: TGTGCCAGCAGCGTCGATGACTCCTACGAGCAGTACTTC
clone size: NA; J gene: TRBJ2-1; D gene: TRBD2; V gene: TRBV7-8; CDR3 protein: CASSLTGEGAGGLDEQFF; CDR3 DNA: TGTGCCAGCAGCTTAACGGGGGAGGGAGCGGGAGGTCTGGATGAGCAGTTCTTC
clone size: NA; J gene: TRBJ2-7; D gene: NA; V gene: TRBV27; CDR3 protein: CASSLFGSYEQYF; CDR3 DNA: TGTGCCAGCAGTTTATTTGGTTCCTACGAGCAGTACTTC
clone size: NA; J gene: TRBJ1-2; D gene: TRBD1; V gene: TRBV25-1; CDR3 protein: CASSEYGTEDHYGYTF; CDR3 DNA: TGTGCCAGCAGTGAATACGGGACAGAAGACCACTATGGCTACACCTTC
clone size: NA; J gene: TRBJ2-7; D gene: TRBD1; V gene: TRBV7-9; CDR3 protein: CASSGTTGTGVYEQYF; CDR3 DNA: TGTGCCAGCAGTGGTACGACCGGGACAGGAGTCTACGAGCAGTACTTC
clone size: NA; J gene: TRBJ2-1; D gene: TRBD1; V gene: TRBV18; CDR3 protein: CASSPRLELGSLTGGRHNEQFF; CDR3 DNA: TGTGCCAGCTCACCTCGTCTGGAACTCGGATCGTTGACAGGGGGGCGCCACAATGAGCAGTTCTTC
clone size: NA; J gene: TRBJ2-3; D gene: NA; V gene: TRBV9; CDR3 protein: CASSDPGDTDTQYF; CDR3 DNA: TGTGCCAGCAGCGATCCAGGGGACACAGATACGCAGTATTTT
clone size: NA; J gene: TRBJ2-7; D gene: NA; V gene: TRBV27; CDR3 protein: CASSSKTDPVIYEQYF; CDR3 DNA: TGTGCCAGCAGTTCAAAGACAGACCCCGTCATCTACGAGCAGTACTTC
clone size: NA; J gene: TRBJ1-5; D gene: NA; V gene: TRBV18; CDR3 protein: CASSPRDTGNQPQHF; CDR3 DNA: TGTGCCAGCTCACCACGGGACACGGGCAATCAGCCCCAGCATTTT
clone size: NA; J gene: TRBJ2-3; D gene: TRBD1; V gene: TRBV6-1; CDR3 protein: CASSDTTQGYTDTQYF; CDR3 DNA: TGTGCCAGCAGTGACACGACACAGGGGTACACAGATACGCAGTATTTT
clone size: once; J gene: TRBJ2-2; D gene: TRBD1; V gene: TRBV28; CDR3 protein: CASKNSGQGKNTGELFF; CDR3 DNA: TGTGCCAGCAAGAATTCCGGACAGGGCAAGAACACCGGGGAGCTGTTTTTT
clone size: NA; J gene: TRBJ2-7; D gene: NA; V gene: TRBV19; CDR3 protein: CATKEGFEQYF; CDR3 DNA: TGTGCCACGAAGGAGGGTTTCGAGCAGTACTTC
clone size: NA; J gene: TRBJ2-1; D gene: NA; V gene: TRBV7-2; CDR3 protein: CASSLSTSLGNEQFF; CDR3 DNA: TGTGCCAGCAGCCTAAGCACTAGTCTGGGCAATGAGCAGTTCTTC
clone size: NA; J gene: TRBJ1-5; D gene: NA; V gene: TRBV6-5; CDR3 protein: CASSMPRPQHF; CDR3 DNA: TGTGCCAGCAGTATGCCCAGGCCCCAGCATTTT
clone size: NA; J gene: TRBJ2-7; D gene: TRBD2; V gene: TRBV27; CDR3 protein: CASSFASGYEQYF; CDR3 DNA: TGTGCCAGCAGTTTCGCTAGCGGGTACGAGCAGTACTTC
clone size: NA; J gene: TRBJ2-7; D gene: TRBD2; V gene: TRBV7-9; CDR3 protein: CASSPTSGDSYEQYF; CDR3 DNA: TGTGCCAGCAGCCCTACTAGCGGGGACTCCTACGAGCAGTACTTC
clone size: NA; J gene: TRBJ2-1; D gene: TRBD2; V gene: TRBV5-6; CDR3 protein: CASNLGLAGVYEQFF; CDR3 DNA: TGTGCCAGCAACCTGGGACTAGCGGGAGTATATGAGCAGTTCTTC
clone size: NA; J gene: TRBJ2-7; D gene: TRBD2; V gene: TRBV28; CDR3 protein: CASSGGTTPDLYEQYF; CDR3 DNA: TGTGCCAGCAGTGGGGGGACTACCCCAGACCTTTACGAGCAGTACTTC
clone size: NA; J gene: TRBJ1-5; D gene: NA; V gene: TRBV5-6; CDR3 protein: CASSLGPYSNQPQHF; CDR3 DNA: TGTGCCAGCAGCTTGGGACCCTATAGCAATCAGCCCCAGCATTTT
clone size: NA; J gene: TRBJ2-1; D gene: TRBD2; V gene: TRBV19; CDR3 protein: CASRVAGEDEQFF; CDR3 DNA: TGTGCCAGTAGGGTAGCGGGAGAGGATGAGCAGTTCTTC
clone size: NA; J gene: TRBJ2-3; D gene: NA; V gene: TRBV7-2; CDR3 protein: CASSPGPTPDTQYF; CDR3 DNA: TGTGCCAGCAGCCCAGGTCCTACGCCAGATACGCAGTATTTT
clone size: NA; J gene: TRBJ1-2; D gene: NA; V gene: TRBV29-1; CDR3 protein: CSALGRGVPNYGYTF; CDR3 DNA: TGCAGCGCCTTGGGGCGGGGGGTGCCTAACTATGGCTACACCTTC
clone size: NA; J gene: TRBJ2-1; D gene: TRBD1; V gene: TRBV7-6; CDR3 protein: CASSLNRGDRGSNEQFF; CDR3 DNA: TGTGCCAGCAGCTTAAACCGTGGGGACAGGGGTTCAAATGAGCAGTTCTTC
clone size: NA; J gene: TRBJ2-3; D gene: NA; V gene: TRBV7-9; CDR3 protein: CASSLVTGDTQYF; CDR3 DNA: TGTGCCAGCAGCTTAGTGACTGGAGATACGCAGTATTTT
clone size: NA; J gene: TRBJ2-5; D gene: NA; V gene: TRBV5-1; CDR3 protein: CASSFGWREQETQYF; CDR3 DNA: TGCGCCAGCAGCTTTGGCTGGCGGGAACAAGAGACCCAGTACTTC
clone size: NA; J gene: TRBJ1-2; D gene: NA; V gene: TRBV7-9; CDR3 protein: CASSPVQGLLRWGYTF; CDR3 DNA: TGTGCCAGCAGCCCGGTACAGGGTTTGTTGCGTTGGGGCTACACCTTC
clone size: few; J gene: TRBJ1-4; D gene: NA; V gene: TRBV19; CDR3 protein: CAGRREEKLFF; CDR3 DNA: TGTGCCGGACGGCGGGAGGAAAAACTGTTTTTT
clone size: NA; J gene: TRBJ2-1; D gene: TRBD2; V gene: TRBV7-8; CDR3 protein: CASSLPWVAGEGQFF; CDR3 DNA: TGTGCCAGCAGCTTACCCTGGGTAGCGGGAGAAGGGCAGTTCTTC
clone size: NA; J gene: TRBJ2-2; D gene: NA; V gene: TRBV15; CDR3 protein: CATSRDRFGELFF; CDR3 DNA: TGTGCCACCAGCAGAGATAGATTCGGGGAGCTGTTTTTT
clone size: NA; J gene: TRBJ2-3; D gene: TRBD1; V gene: TRBV10-3; CDR3 protein: CAISEVPGGSTDTQYF; CDR3 DNA: TGTGCCATCAGTGAGGTCCCAGGGGGCTCCACAGATACGCAGTATTTT
clone size: NA; J gene: TRBJ2-3; D gene: NA; V gene: TRBV4-1; CDR3 protein: CASSPHPGSLTDTQYF; CDR3 DNA: TGCGCCAGCAGCCCTCACCCGGGCTCACTCACAGATACGCAGTATTTT
clone size: NA; J gene: TRBJ2-7; D gene: NA; V gene: TRBV4-1; CDR3 protein: CASSQEGGTPSYEQYF; CDR3 DNA: TGCGCCAGCAGCCAAGAAGGAGGGACACCCTCCTACGAGCAGTACTTC
clone size: once; J gene: TRBJ2-3; D gene: NA; V gene: TRBV7-9; CDR3 protein: CASSPASARGLENTDTQYF; CDR3 DNA: TGTGCCAGCAGCCCTGCTAGTGCCCGGGGTTTAGAGAACACAGATACGCAGTATTTT
clone size: once; J gene: TRBJ2-1; D gene: NA; V gene: TRBV7-9; CDR3 protein: CASRFRDDGGPSYNEQFF; CDR3 DNA: TGTGCCAGCAGATTCCGGGACGATGGCGGCCCCTCCTACAATGAGCAGTTCTTC
clone size: NA; J gene: TRBJ2-7; D gene: TRBD2; V gene: TRBV27; CDR3 protein: CASSVGRAIYEQYF; CDR3 DNA: TGTGCCAGCAGCGTCGGGAGGGCGATATACGAGCAGTACTTC
clone size: NA; J gene: TRBJ2-7; D gene: TRBD1; V gene: TRBV10-1; CDR3 protein: CASSSYRGAYEQYF; CDR3 DNA: TGCGCCAGCAGTTCATACAGGGGAGCCTACGAGCAGTACTTC
clone size: NA; J gene: TRBJ1-1; D gene: TRBD1; V gene: TRBV30; CDR3 protein: CAWRGQGNTEAFF; CDR3 DNA: TGTGCCTGGAGGGGACAGGGGAACACTGAAGCTTTCTTT